This is a list of T cell receptor beta chains from one sample in a study of blood T cells in healthy people across ages. Via MiXCR, TCRdb re-called the 5' RACE reads, giving one row per CDR3 protein. The sample has 600,000 to 850,000 distinct CDR3 sequences; about 25% are singletons. Another study also made use of these data, one on T cells of mothers and their children.

Sequencing was carried out using blood. The receptors shown here come from a boy aged 10-17 years in good health. CDR3s leave out the opening cysteine and the closing phenylalanine or tryptophan. Clone size is stated in some rows and not others, as once, few, many or a class when expanded.

clone_size | v_call | cdr3_aa
NA | TRBV7-9 | ASSSPRETGGFAKNIQY
few | TRBV6-1 | ASSEALRLAGWQETQY
few | TRBV2 | ASSESGGYGYT
NA | TRBV5-6 | ASSSPDRESYNSPLH
NA | TRBV5-6 | ASSARDRLRDTQY
NA | TRBV7-6 | ASSHRTSGVSYNEQF
NA | TRBV24-1 | ATSDAQGFYNEQL
NA | TRBV9 | ASSRKDQRLNSGANVLT
NA | TRBV18 | ASSPYGGETQY
few | TRBV27 | ASSQGAGIEGYT
NA | TRBV7-2 | ASSTTWNEQF
few | TRBV19 | ASSIGIGGREKLF
NA | TRBV24-1 | ATSDFEWGRAF
few | TRBV25-1 | ASSDGTGRGYT
few | TRBV28 | ASSPTGTGVQPQH
NA | TRBV7-9 | ASSLGHVYEQY
NA | TRBV2 | ASIAGLAGGEQF
NA | TRBV19 | ATAASINQPQH
NA | TRBV5-1 | ASSLVTSRTQETQY
few | TRBV4-2 | ASSQVLAGGYEQF
few | TRBV5-1 | ASSLALREVTYEQY
few | TRBV7-2 | ASSPASGRRNTEAF
few | TRBV11-2 | ASSGEGWTWGYT
few | TRBV11-3 | ASSPRDFPSETQY
NA | TRBV29-1 | SVSNRGRDEQF
few | TRBV28 | ASKGPNTEAF
NA | TRBV3-1 | ASSQREGTGELF
NA | TRBV11-1 | ASSLASRNTEAF
NA | TRBV6-6 | ASSTTRTGLEQF
few | TRBV27 | ASSDLSSLNTEAF
NA | TRBV6-5 | ASSPTSGVEETQY
few | TRBV19 | ASSIAQGRGYT
NA | TRBV24-1 | ATSSGEETQY
few | TRBV6-2/TRBV6-3 | ASSYSSSGGLFLTDTQY
few | TRBV10-3 | AISDPDRSPSFEQY
few | TRBV29-1 | SVEDSGGGRETQY
NA | TRBV11-3 | ASSRGQGAMGANVLT
few | TRBV7-6 | ASSSLEAEETQY
NA | TRBV6-2/TRBV6-3 | ASTDSRYNSPLH
NA | TRBV27 | ASSLIPRQGRETQY
few | TRBV3-1 | ASSQNRGNEQF
few | TRBV24-1 | ATRGPSYEQY
few | TRBV5-1 | ASSLEDSMNTEAF
NA | TRBV7-8 | ASSLAKGDQPQH
NA | TRBV20-1 | SALLIGKETQY
few | TRBV7-9 | ASSSDGTTLDTQY
few | TRBV11-2 | ASSLSAGTTNEQF
few | TRBV29-1 | SVDGDRGYEQY